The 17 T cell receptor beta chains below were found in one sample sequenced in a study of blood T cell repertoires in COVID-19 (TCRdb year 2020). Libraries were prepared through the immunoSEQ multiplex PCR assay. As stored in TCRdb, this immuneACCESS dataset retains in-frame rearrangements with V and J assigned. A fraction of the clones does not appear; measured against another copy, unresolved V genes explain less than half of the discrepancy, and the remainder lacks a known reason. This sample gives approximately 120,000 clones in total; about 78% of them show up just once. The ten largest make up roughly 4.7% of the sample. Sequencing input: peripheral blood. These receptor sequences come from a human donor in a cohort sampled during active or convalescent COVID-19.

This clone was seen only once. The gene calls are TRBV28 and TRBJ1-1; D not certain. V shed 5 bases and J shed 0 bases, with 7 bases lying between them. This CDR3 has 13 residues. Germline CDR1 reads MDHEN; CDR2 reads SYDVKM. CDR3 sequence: CASSMTLNTEAFF. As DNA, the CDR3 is TGTGCCAGCAGTATGACATTGAACACTGAAGCTTTCTTT.

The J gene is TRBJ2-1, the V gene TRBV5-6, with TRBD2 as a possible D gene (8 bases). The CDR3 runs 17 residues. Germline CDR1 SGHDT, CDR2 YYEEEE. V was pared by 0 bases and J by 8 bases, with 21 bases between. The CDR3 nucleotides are TGTGCCAGCAGCTTGGCGAAGACTAGCGAGGGGGCCGATGAGCAGTTCTTC. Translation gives CASSLAKTSEGADEQFF.

CDR3: CASSTSVYGQFF. In nucleotides, the CDR3 is TGTGCCAGCAGCACCTCGGTTTACGGGCAGTTCTTC. This chain joins TRBV6-2 or TRBV6-3 and TRBJ2-1, with D unresolved. Germline-derived CDR1 and CDR2 are MNHEY and SVGEGT. V lost 6 bases to trimming and J lost 12 bases, with 15 bases between them. This CDR3 has 12 amino acids.

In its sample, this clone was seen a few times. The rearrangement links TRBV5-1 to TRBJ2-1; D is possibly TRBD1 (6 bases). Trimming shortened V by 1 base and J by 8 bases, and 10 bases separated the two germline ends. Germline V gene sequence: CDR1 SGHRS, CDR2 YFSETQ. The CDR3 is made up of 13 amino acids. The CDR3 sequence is CASSLRGGYEQFF. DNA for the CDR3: TGCGCCAGCAGCTTGCGAGGGGGTTATGAGCAGTTCTTC.

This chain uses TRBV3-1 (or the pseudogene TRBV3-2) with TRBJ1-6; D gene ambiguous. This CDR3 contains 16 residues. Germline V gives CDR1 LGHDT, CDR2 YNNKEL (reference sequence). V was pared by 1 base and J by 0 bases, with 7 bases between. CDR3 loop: CASSQGYSSYNSPLHF. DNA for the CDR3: TGTGCCAGCAGCCAAGGGTATAGCTCCTATAATTCACCCCTCCACTTT.

As DNA, the CDR3 is TGCAGCGTTACAAGCGACACAGATACGCAGTATTTT. Its translation is CSVTSDTDTQYF. The gene calls are TRBV29-1 and TRBJ2-3; D gene unclear. The CDR3 covers 12 residues. With 5 bases removed from V and 2 bases from J, the gap between germline ends came to 8 bases. Germline values: CDR1 SQVTM, CDR2 ANQGSEA.

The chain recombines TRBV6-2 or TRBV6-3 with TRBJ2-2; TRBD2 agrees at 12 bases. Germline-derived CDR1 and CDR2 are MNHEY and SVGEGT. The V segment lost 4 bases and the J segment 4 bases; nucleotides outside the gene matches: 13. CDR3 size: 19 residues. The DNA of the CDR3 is TGTGCCAGCAGTTCGACCGGACTAGCGGGGATCCGGGGCACCGGGGAGCTGTTTTTT. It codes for CASSSTGLAGIRGTGELFF.

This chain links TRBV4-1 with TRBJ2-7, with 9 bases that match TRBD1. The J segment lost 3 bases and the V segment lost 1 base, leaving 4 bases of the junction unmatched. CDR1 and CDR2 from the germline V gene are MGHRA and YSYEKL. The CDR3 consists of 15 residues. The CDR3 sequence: CASSQARDRVYEQYF. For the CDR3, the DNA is TGCGCCAGCAGCCAAGCCCGGGACAGGGTCTACGAGCAGTACTTC.

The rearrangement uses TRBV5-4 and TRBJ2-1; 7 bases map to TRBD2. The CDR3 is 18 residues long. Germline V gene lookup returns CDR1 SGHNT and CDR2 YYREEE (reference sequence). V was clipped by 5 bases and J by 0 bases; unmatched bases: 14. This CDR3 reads CASRGGLADISSYNEQFF. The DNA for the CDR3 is TGTGCCAGCAGAGGTGGTCTAGCGGATATTAGCTCCTACAATGAGCAGTTCTTC. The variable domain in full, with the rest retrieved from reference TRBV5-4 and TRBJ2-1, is ETGVTQSPTHLIKTRGQQVTLRCSSQSGHNTVSWYQQALGQGPQFIFQYYREEENGRGNFPPRFSGLQFPNYSSELNVNALELDDSALYLCASRGGLADISSYNEQFFGPGTRLTVL.

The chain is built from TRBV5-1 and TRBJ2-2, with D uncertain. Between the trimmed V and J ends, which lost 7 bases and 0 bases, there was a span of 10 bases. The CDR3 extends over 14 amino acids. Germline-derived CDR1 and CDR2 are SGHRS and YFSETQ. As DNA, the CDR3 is TGCGCCAGCTCCCATAGCACGAACACCGGGGAGCTGTTTTTT. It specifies CASSHSTNTGELFF.

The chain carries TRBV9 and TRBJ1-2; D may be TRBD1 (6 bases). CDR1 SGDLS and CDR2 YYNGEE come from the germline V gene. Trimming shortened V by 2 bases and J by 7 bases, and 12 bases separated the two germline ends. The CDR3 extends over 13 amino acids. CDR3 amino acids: CASSVDSSGGYTF. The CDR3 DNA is TGTGCCAGCAGCGTGGACAGTTCCGGTGGCTACACCTTC.

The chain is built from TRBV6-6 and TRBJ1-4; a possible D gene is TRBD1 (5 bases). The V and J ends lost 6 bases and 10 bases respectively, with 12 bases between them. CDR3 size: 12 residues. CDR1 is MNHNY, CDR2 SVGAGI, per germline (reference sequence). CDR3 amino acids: CASSGGQGKLFF. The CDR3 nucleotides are TGTGCCAGCAGCGGTGGGCAGGGAAAACTGTTTTTT.

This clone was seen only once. CDR3 loop: CASSLAPGGPSGNTIYF. Written as DNA, the CDR3 is TGTGCCAGCAGCTTAGCGCCGGGGGGCCCCTCTGGAAACACCATATATTTT. The chain employs TRBV7-9 and TRBJ1-3, with a tentative D call TRBD1 (6 bases). With 0 bases removed from V and 0 bases from J, the gap between germline ends came to 12 bases. This CDR3 has 17 residues. Germline values: CDR1 SEHNR, CDR2 FQNEAQ (reference sequence).

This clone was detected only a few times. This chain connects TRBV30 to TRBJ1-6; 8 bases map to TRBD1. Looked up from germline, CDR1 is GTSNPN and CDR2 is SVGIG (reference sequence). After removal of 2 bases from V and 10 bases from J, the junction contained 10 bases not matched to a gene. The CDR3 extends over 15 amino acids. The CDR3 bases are TGTGCCTGGAGTCCGACGGACAGGGTGAGCTCACCCCTCCACTTT. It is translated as CAWSPTDRVSSPLHF.

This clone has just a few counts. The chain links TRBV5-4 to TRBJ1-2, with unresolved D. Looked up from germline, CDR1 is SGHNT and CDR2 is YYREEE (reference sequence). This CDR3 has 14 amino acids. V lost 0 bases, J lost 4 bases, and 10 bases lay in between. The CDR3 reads CASSLDAFPYGYTF. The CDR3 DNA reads TGTGCCAGCAGCTTGGACGCGTTTCCCTATGGCTACACCTTC.

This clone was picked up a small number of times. The CDR3 sequence: CATRGTGQMNTEAFF. Written as DNA, the CDR3 is TGTGCCACCAGGGGGACAGGCCAAATGAACACTGAAGCTTTCTTT. The chain combines TRBV24-1 with TRBJ1-1; TRBD1 agrees at 8 bases. Germline loops: CDR1 KGHDR, CDR2 SFDVKD. The V and J ends lost 7 bases and 0 bases, in that order; junction bases with no gene match: 6. The CDR3 runs to 15 residues.

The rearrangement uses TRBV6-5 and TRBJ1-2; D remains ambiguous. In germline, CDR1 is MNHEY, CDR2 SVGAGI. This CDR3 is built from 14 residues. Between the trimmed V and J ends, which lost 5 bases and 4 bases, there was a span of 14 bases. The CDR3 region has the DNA TGTGCCAGCAGTCCCCTAGGACTGCTCTATGGCTACACCTTC. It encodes CASSPLGLLYGYTF.